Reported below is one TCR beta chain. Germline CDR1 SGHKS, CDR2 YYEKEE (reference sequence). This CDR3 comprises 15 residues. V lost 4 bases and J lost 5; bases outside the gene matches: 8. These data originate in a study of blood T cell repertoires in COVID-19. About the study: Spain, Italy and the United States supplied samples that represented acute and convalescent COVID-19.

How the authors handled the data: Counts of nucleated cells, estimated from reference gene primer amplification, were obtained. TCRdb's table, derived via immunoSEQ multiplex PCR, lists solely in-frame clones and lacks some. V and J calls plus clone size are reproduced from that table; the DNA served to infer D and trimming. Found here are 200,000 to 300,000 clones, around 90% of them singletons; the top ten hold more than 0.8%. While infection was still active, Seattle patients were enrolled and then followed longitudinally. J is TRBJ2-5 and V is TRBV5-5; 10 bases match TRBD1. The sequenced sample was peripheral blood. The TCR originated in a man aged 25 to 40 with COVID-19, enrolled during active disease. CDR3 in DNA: TGTGCCAGCAGCCGACAGGGGGCTCACGGGGAGACCCAGTACTTC. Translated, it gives CASSRQGAHGETQYF.